These T cell receptor beta chains were read from a single sample in a study of blood T cell repertoires in COVID-19. Clones were sequenced by immunoSEQ multiplex PCR, and TCRdb holds only the in-frame ones, with some missing. The sample lists 350,000 to 400,000 clones; 88% were seen once. Material: PBMCs or T cells enriched from blood (not recorded which). These receptors originate from a woman in her 30s with acute COVID-19. The CDR3 runs from the conserved cysteine through the conserved F or W. D genes are given only for firm matches. A row's size may be missing; if present it is once, few, many or a size class.

. . 14 TRBJ1-3 TRBV11-2 CASSGTIGGNTIYF TGTGCCAGCAGCGGGACAATCGGGGGAAACACCATATATTTT
TRBD2 once 16 TRBJ2-2 TRBV7-8 CASSPQRGSNTGELFF TGTGCCAGCAGCCCGCAGCGGGGGTCGAACACCGGGGAGCTGTTTTTT
. . 14 TRBJ2-1 TRBV9 CASSVSGTGNEQFF TGTGCCAGCAGCGTGTCCGGAACGGGCAATGAGCAGTTCTTC
. . 12 TRBJ2-3 TRBV7-2 CASSHPTGKQYF TGTGCCAGCAGCCACCCCACAGGTAAACAGTATTTT
. . 18 TRBJ1-6 TRBV3-1/TRBV3-2 CASSQRYRAGVVGSPLHF TGTGCCAGCAGCCAAAGATATAGGGCAGGGGTGGTCGGTTCACCCCTCCACTTT
TRBD1 . 18 TRBJ1-6 TRBV7-9 CASSFGLRQGVHNSPLHF TGTGCCAGCAGCTTTGGCCTCCGACAGGGCGTACATAATTCACCCCTCCACTTT
. . 14 TRBJ2-6 TRBV6-4 CASSASSGANVLTF TGTGCCAGCAGTGCTAGCTCTGGGGCCAACGTCCTGACTTTC
. . 13 TRBJ2-7 TRBV6-1 CASSEITGREQYF TGTGCCAGCAGTGAAATTACAGGGCGCGAGCAGTACTTC
. . 14 TRBJ1-1 TRBV5-1 CASSLTTWNTEAFF TGCGCCAGCAGCCTCACCACTTGGAACACTGAAGCTTTCTTT
. . 12 TRBJ1-1 TRBV19 CASSLNYTEAFF TGTGCCAGTAGTTTGAACTACACTGAAGCTTTCTTT
TRBD1 . 13 TRBJ1-5 TRBV29-1 CSVEGQGRQPQHF TGCAGCGTTGAAGGACAGGGGCGTCAGCCCCAGCATTTT
. . 17 TRBJ1-5 TRBV19 CASSINSRGDGNQPQHF TGTGCCAGTAGTATAAATTCCCGGGGGGACGGCAATCAGCCCCAGCATTTT
TRBD1 . 16 TRBJ2-2 TRBV11-2 CASSLGGAGGIGELFF TGTGCCAGCAGCTTAGGGGGAGCAGGGGGCATCGGGGAGCTGTTTTTT
. . 15 TRBJ1-1 TRBV19 CASSLQAGSTTEAFF TGTGCCAGTAGTCTCCAGGCCGGATCGACCACTGAAGCTTTCTTT
TRBD1 . 15 TRBJ1-2 TRBV19 CASSMGQGGLYGYTF TGTGCCAGTAGTATGGGACAGGGGGGTTTATATGGCTACACCTTC
. . 16 TRBJ1-4 TRBV29-1 CSVAGGTVATNEKLFF TGCAGCGTTGCGGGGGGGACTGTTGCAACTAATGAAAAACTGTTTTTT
. . 11 TRBJ1-1 TRBV20-1 CSARQNTEAFF TGCAGTGCTAGACAGAACACTGAAGCTTTCTTT
TRBD2 . 18 TRBJ2-3 TRBV7-8 CASSPRGSGGAGTDTQYF TGTGCCAGCAGCCCTCGGGGTAGCGGGGGGGCGGGTACAGATACGCAGTATTTT
. . 15 TRBJ1-5 TRBV5-6 CASSPAGGFNQPQHF TGTGCCAGCAGCCCGGCGGGGGGATTCAATCAGCCCCAGCATTTT
TRBD1 . 13 TRBJ1-6 TRBV29-1 CSVRTGAHSPLHF TGCAGCGTCCGGACAGGTGCGCATTCACCCCTCCACTTT
. . 14 TRBJ1-1 TRBV3-1/TRBV3-2 CASSQDAGLTEAFF TGTGCCAGCAGCCAAGATGCCGGGTTGACTGAAGCTTTCTTT
TRBD1 . 14 TRBJ2-7 TRBV19 CASSRGRGLGEQYF TGTGCCAGTTCGAGGGGCAGGGGGCTGGGGGAGCAGTACTTC
TRBD1 . 15 TRBJ1-5 TRBV28 CASSSADRAGQPQHF TGTGCCAGCAGTTCGGCGGACAGGGCAGGTCAGCCCCAGCATTTT
. . 14 TRBJ1-2 TRBV27 CASSSVGSAYGYTF TGTGCCAGCAGTTCGGTCGGGAGTGCCTATGGCTACACCTTC
. . 16 TRBJ1-2 TRBV19 CASSIVGPVGIYGYTF TGTGCCAGTAGTATAGTAGGGCCGGTCGGGATCTATGGCTACACCTTC
TRBD1 . 12 TRBJ2-7 TRBV2 CASTGQVYEQYF TGTGCCAGCACAGGACAGGTCTACGAGCAGTACTTC
TRBD1 . 14 TRBJ1-4 TRBV2 CASSQQGGGEKLFF TGTGCCAGCAGTCAACAGGGGGGCGGTGAAAAACTGTTTTTT
TRBD2 . 15 TRBJ2-1 TRBV3-1/TRBV3-2 CASRGTSGGKNEQFF TGTGCCAGCAGGGGGACTAGCGGGGGGAAAAATGAGCAGTTCTTC
. . 13 TRBJ1-4 TRBV7-8 CASSLRGGEKLFF TGTGCCAGCAGCTTGAGGGGGGGCGAAAAACTGTTTTTT
. . 16 TRBJ2-4 TRBV28 CASSSGGILAKNIQYF TGTGCCAGCAGTTCTGGGGGGATCTTAGCCAAAAACATTCAGTACTTC
. . 17 TRBJ2-3 TRBV5-1 CASSLNRDTVGTDTQYF TGCGCCAGCAGCCTGAACAGGGACACCGTGGGCACAGATACGCAGTATTTT
TRBD1 . 15 TRBJ1-3 TRBV19 CASSRQGARGNTIYF TGTGCCAGTAGTAGACAGGGGGCGCGCGGAAACACCATATATTTT
. once 18 TRBJ2-1 TRBV27 CASSPGALGLAAYNEQFF TGTGCCAGCAGTCCGGGGGCGTTGGGGCTAGCGGCCTACAATGAGCAGTTCTTC
. . 11 TRBJ2-2 TRBV12-5 CASGGPGELFF TGTGCTAGTGGGGGGCCGGGGGAGCTGTTTTTT
. . 12 TRBJ1-2 TRBV6-6 CASWAGGYGYTF TGTGCCAGCTGGGCGGGTGGCTATGGCTACACCTTC
TRBD2 . 18 TRBJ2-3 TRBV4-3 CASSQGTGTSGFTDTQYF TGCGCCAGCAGCCAAGGAACCGGGACTAGCGGTTTCACAGATACGCAGTATTTT
TRBD1 . 16 TRBJ1-6 TRBV5-6 CASSLRRTGAASPLHF TGTGCCAGCAGCTTGAGGCGGACAGGGGCGGCTTCACCCCTCCACTTT
. once 13 TRBJ2-3 TRBV11-2 CASSWGLKDTQYF TGTGCCAGCAGCTGGGGACTGAAAGATACGCAGTATTTT
. . 14 TRBJ2-3 TRBV5-3 CARSYTGMGLTQYF TGTGCCAGAAGCTATACAGGGATGGGGCTTACGCAGTATTTT
. . 16 TRBJ1-2 TRBV7-6 CASSLFLGGRGYGYTF TGTGCCAGCAGCTTATTTTTGGGGGGACGCGGCTATGGCTACACCTTC
TRBD2 few 15 TRBJ2-7 TRBV7-2 CASRPTSGSSYEQYF TGTGCCAGCAGACCTACTAGCGGGTCCTCCTACGAGCAGTACTTC
TRBD1 . 17 TRBJ1-4 TRBV5-1 CASSWGDRGATNEKLFF TGCGCCAGCAGCTGGGGGGACAGGGGCGCAACTAATGAAAAACTGTTTTTT